The 25 T cell receptor beta chains presented below share a single source sample, sequenced in a study of early T cells in non-severe SARS-CoV-2 infection. TCRdb used MiXCR to reprocess the 5' RACE reads, holding one entry per CDR3 protein. The sample records about 83,000 distinct CDR3 sequences, around 13% being singletons. Input material: whole blood. All receptors derive from an adult who was a healthcare worker with PCR-confirmed SARS-CoV-2 infection or an uninfected control (not recorded which).

V is TRBV18 and J is TRBJ1-1; D ambiguous. The CDR3 spans 14 residues. In germline, CDR1 is KGHSH, CDR2 LQKENI. V lost 3 bases to trimming and J lost 2 bases, with 10 bases between them. The CDR3 coding sequence is TGTGCCAGCTCACCCCTAAACATTAACACTGAAGCTTTCTTT. It codes for CASSPLNINTEAFF.

This clonotype has more than one count but fewer than ten. The genes are TRBV10-3 and TRBJ2-1, with 7 bases lining up with TRBD2. The trim removed 0 bases at V and 7 bases at J, leaving 0 bases unmatched. Germline CDR1 ENHRY, CDR2 SYGVKD. The CDR3 totals 13 residues. DNA of the CDR3: TGTGCCATCAGTGAGTCGGGGGGGAATGAGCAGTTCTTC. The encoded protein is CAISESGGNEQFF.

The V call is TRBV20-1, the J call TRBJ2-5; 8 nucleotides line up with TRBD2. Germline CDR1 and CDR2: DFQATT and SNEGSKA (reference sequence). The trim removed 0 bases at V and 5 bases at J, leaving 8 bases unmatched. The CDR3 consists of 15 residues. CDR3 DNA: TGCAGTGCTAGAGATTACGGGGGGGCCAGGGAGACCCAGTACTTC. Translation: CSARDYGGARETQYF.

In this sample, this clonotype turned up a few times. The rearrangement links TRBV7-6 to TRBJ2-5; tentative D call: TRBD2 (6 bases). This CDR3 region has 13 residues. Germline V gene data show CDR1 as SGHVS and CDR2 as FNYEAQ. V was clipped by 4 bases and J by 5 bases, with 11 bases between them. This CDR3 is CASSSTSLETQYF. The CDR3 nucleotides read TGTGCCAGCAGCTCGACTAGTTTGGAGACCCAGTACTTC.

This clonotype was observed a handful of times. The chain recombines TRBV29-1 with TRBJ1-2; unclear D gene. The CDR3 runs 13 residues. Trimming removed 1 base at V and 4 bases at J, with 10 bases between. Germline V lookup: CDR1 SQVTM, CDR2 ANQGSEA. Written as DNA, the CDR3 is TGCAGCGTTGAAGGCGACGCTTCCTATGGCTACACCTTC. Encoded protein: CSVEGDASYGYTF.

The V and J genes are TRBV5-4 and TRBJ2-6; D is ambiguous. Deletions cut 0 bases from V and 0 bases from J, with 13 bases between. The CDR3 totals 18 residues. In germline, CDR1 is SGHNT, CDR2 YYREEE (reference sequence). Here the CDR3 DNA reads TGTGCCAGCAGCTTGGGACACCTAGTGAGCTCTGGGGCCAACGTCCTGACTTTC. Translation gives CASSLGHLVSSGANVLTF.

The V gene is TRBV5-6, the J gene TRBJ1-2; D possibly corresponds to TRBD1 (6 bases). V was trimmed by 0 bases and J by 4 bases, leaving 13 bases between them. The CDR3 consists of 15 residues. Germline V gene lookup returns CDR1 SGHDT and CDR2 YYEEEE. CDR3 residues: CASSLEQGVSYGYTF. The CDR3 region has the DNA TGTGCCAGCAGCTTGGAACAGGGTGTATCCTATGGCTACACCTTC.

In its sample, this clonotype was seen many times. The CDR3 DNA sequence: TGTGCCAGCAGCTTCACAGGGGGAAATAGCAATCAGCCCCAGCATTTT. It specifies CASSFTGGNSNQPQHF. The chain joins TRBV13 to TRBJ1-5, with TRBD1 identical over 8 bases. The germline V gene encodes CDR1 PRHDT and CDR2 FYEKMQ (reference sequence). The CDR3 covers 16 residues. V was clipped by 3 bases and J by 0 bases; unmatched bases: 4.

The chain links TRBV14 to TRBJ1-5; 8 bases align to TRBD1. V trimming: 4 bases; J trimming: 6 bases; junction bases outside the gene matches: 2. CDR1 is SGHDN and CDR2 is FVKESK in the germline V gene. This CDR3 is built from 13 residues. CDR3 DNA: TGTGCCAGCAGCCCACAGGGGGGTCAGCCCCAGCATTTT. Translation gives CASSPQGGQPQHF.

In regard to this clonotype: One junction end disagrees with the germline gene, perhaps due to a read error. The chain links TRBV7-2 to TRBJ2-5; maybe TRBD1 (5 bases). Per the germline V gene, CDR1 is SGHTA and CDR2 is FQGNSA. This CDR3 is 15 amino acids long. DNA of the CDR3: TGTGTCAGCAGCTTAGTATTGGGATGGGGCGAGACCCAGTACTTC. Translation gives CVSSLVLGWGETQYF.

The table lists this clonotype with many counts. The chain carries TRBV18 and TRBJ2-1, with 9 bases identical to TRBD1. The CDR3 consists of 17 residues. The junction had 8 bases not matched to a gene; V was cut back by 0 bases and J by 5 bases. From germline, CDR1 is KGHSH and CDR2 LQKENI. This chain's CDR3 is CASSPPLWGQGHNEQFF. In DNA, the CDR3 is TGTGCCAGCTCACCACCCCTGTGGGGACAGGGCCACAATGAGCAGTTCTTC.

This clonotype was detected many times. This chain links TRBV28 with TRBJ2-2; tentatively, D is TRBD2 (6 bases). Trimming removed 5 bases at V and 6 bases at J, with 13 bases between. CDR3 length equals 14 residues. Germline V CDR1 and CDR2: MDHEN, SYDVKM. DNA for the CDR3: TGTGCCAGCAGTCCTCCGGGGGTACCCGGGGAGCTGTTTTTT. Translation: CASSPPGVPGELFF.

This clonotype was picked up a small number of times. The chain uses TRBV11-2 and TRBJ1-3; no firm D call. Germline V gene lookup returns CDR1 SGHAT and CDR2 FQNNGV. V dropped 0 bases and J dropped 4 bases, with 7 bases sitting between them. The CDR3 spans 14 residues. The CDR3 spells CASSLDWAGNTIYF. CDR3 coding DNA: TGTGCCAGCAGCTTAGACTGGGCCGGAAACACCATATATTTT.

This clonotype was found a few times. This chain links TRBV6-2 or TRBV6-3 with TRBJ1-1; D ambiguous. Germline V gene sequence: CDR1 MNHEY, CDR2 SVGEGT. The ends were cut back, 2 bases at V and 4 bases at J, with 8 bases in the middle. The CDR3 extends over 13 amino acids. The CDR3 nucleotides read TGTGCCAGCAGTTACGGACCGCCCACTGAAGCTTTCTTT. Translation gives CASSYGPPTEAFF.

This clonotype appeared a few times. The chain recombines TRBV30 with TRBJ2-7; D may be TRBD2 (5 bases). The CDR3 has 11 amino acids. V was pared by 2 bases and J by 6 bases, with 8 bases between. Germline loops: CDR1 GTSNPN, CDR2 SVGIG (reference sequence). The CDR3 spells CAWSSEGEQYF. CDR3 nucleotide sequence: TGTGCCTGGAGTTCTGAGGGCGAGCAGTACTTC.

The sample holds many counts of this clonotype. This chain uses TRBV10-3 with TRBJ2-5; 9 bases agree with TRBD2. Germline V gives CDR1 ENHRY, CDR2 SYGVKD. This CDR3 spans 14 amino acids. The trim removed 10 bases at V and 5 bases at J, leaving 11 bases unmatched. CDR3 sequence: CATRGGGGGETQYF. CDR3 coding DNA: TGTGCCACCCGAGGCGGGGGGGGCGGTGAGACCCAGTACTTC.

This clonotype was observed a few times. V usage is TRBV20-1 and J usage is TRBJ2-3, with 10 bases fitting TRBD2. Trimming took 7 bases from V and 2 from J; bases not matched to a gene: 6. The CDR3 covers 14 residues. The V gene's germline CDR1 is DFQATT and CDR2 SNEGSKA (reference sequence). CDR3 DNA: TGCAGTGTGGCGCTAGCGGGGGACACAGATACGCAGTATTTT. It codes for CSVALAGDTDTQYF.

This chain connects TRBV24-1 to TRBJ2-3; the D gene could be TRBD1 or TRBD2 (6 bases each). This CDR3 region has 13 residues. V was trimmed by 9 bases and J by 5 bases, leaving 14 bases between them. Germline-derived CDR1 and CDR2 are KGHDR and SFDVKD. CDR3 amino acids: CATSGGLGDTQYF. The CDR3 bases are TGTGCCACCTCTGGGGGGCTGGGAGATACGCAGTATTTT.

Here the CDR3 reads CASDVWWGTDTQYF. The CDR3 coding sequence is TGTGCTAGTGACGTTTGGTGGGGCACAGATACGCAGTATTTT. The gene calls are TRBV12-5 and TRBJ2-3; D gene unclear. CDR1 and CDR2 (germline): LGHNT, FRNRAP. V was trimmed by 7 bases and J by 1 base, leaving 12 bases between them. The CDR3 totals 14 residues.

This clonotype has at least ten counts. The chain recombines TRBV5-4 with TRBJ2-7; TRBD2 aligns across 10 bases. CDR1 is SGHNT, CDR2 YYREEE, per germline (reference sequence). Unmatched junction bases numbered 6, after V lost 0 bases and J lost 3 bases. The CDR3 sequence is 16 residues long. CDR3 in amino acids: CASSLGAGGPNYEQYF. The CDR3 nucleotides are TGTGCCAGCAGCTTGGGAGCGGGGGGGCCTAACTACGAGCAGTACTTC.

For this clonotype: Its ends do not fully match the called genes, so a read error is possible. The DNA of the CDR3 is TGCGCCAGCAGCCAAGAGGGGGGCAGGGTGGTGACGAGCTTT. It yields the protein CASSQEGGRVVTSF. The chain uses TRBV4-3 and TRBJ1-1; a possible D gene is TRBD1 (6 bases). The CDR3 has 14 residues. Germline CDR1 and CDR2: LGHNA and YSLEER.

The V call is TRBV5-1, the J call TRBJ2-2, with 7 bases fitting TRBD1. Germline-derived CDR1 and CDR2 are SGHRS and YFSETQ. This CDR3 has 15 residues. The V and J ends lost 0 bases and 7 bases, in that order; junction bases with no gene match: 6. CDR3 nucleotide sequence: TGCGCCAGCAGCTTGGGACAGGGCCCCAGCGGGGAGCTGTTTTTT. Its protein is CASSLGQGPSGELFF.

The sample holds many counts of this clonotype. At one of its ends the junction is not consistent with the germline gene, which may arise from a read error. The V and J genes are TRBV7-9 and TRBJ1-1, with D maybe TRBD1 (5 bases). There are 11 residues in the CDR3. Looked up from germline, CDR1 is SEHNR and CDR2 is FQNEAQ (reference sequence). The CDR3, as DNA: TGTGCCAGCAGCCCCCGGGGAAGGGGAGGTTTT. Translated: CASSPRGRGGF. The full variable domain, with the rest looked up from reference TRBV7-9 and TRBJ1-1, is DTGVSQNPRHKITKRGQNVTFRCDPISEHNRLYWYRQTLGQGPEFLTYFQNEAQLEKSRLLSDRFSAERPKGSFSTLEIQRTEQGDSAMYLCASSPRGRGGFGQGTRLTVV.

This clonotype was observed a few times. The chain employs TRBV2 and TRBJ2-1; D is uncertain. Germline CDR1 is SNHLY and CDR2 is FYNNEI. V lost 6 bases to trimming and J lost 6 bases, with 9 bases between them. The CDR3 extends over 12 amino acids. The CDR3 DNA reads TGTGCCAGCAGAGCTCAAGGCAATGAGCAGTTCTTC. It codes for CASRAQGNEQFF.

The chain combines TRBV5-4 with TRBJ2-4, with 9 positions matching TRBD2. The CDR3 is 16 amino acids. V trimming: 0 bases; J trimming: 3 bases; junction bases outside the gene matches: 4. Germline V gives CDR1 SGHNT, CDR2 YYREEE (reference sequence). CDR3 residues: CASSLASGAGKNIQYF. For the CDR3, the DNA is TGTGCCAGCAGCTTGGCTAGCGGGGCGGGCAAAAACATTCAGTACTTC.